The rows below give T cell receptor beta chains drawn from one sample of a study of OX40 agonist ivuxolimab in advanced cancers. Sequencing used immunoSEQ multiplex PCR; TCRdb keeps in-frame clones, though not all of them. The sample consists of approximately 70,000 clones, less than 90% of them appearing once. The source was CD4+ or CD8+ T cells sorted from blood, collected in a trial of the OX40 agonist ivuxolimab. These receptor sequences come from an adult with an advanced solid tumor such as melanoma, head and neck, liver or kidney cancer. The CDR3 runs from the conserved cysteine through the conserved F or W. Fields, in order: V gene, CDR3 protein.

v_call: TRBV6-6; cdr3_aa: CASSRGRDRGNEQFF
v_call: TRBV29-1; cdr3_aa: CSVEEGGTGWYF
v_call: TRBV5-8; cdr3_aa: CASSLAATGTYEQYF
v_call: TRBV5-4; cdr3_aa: CASSYWTAKNIQYF
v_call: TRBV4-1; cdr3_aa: CASSQDSAFNEQFF
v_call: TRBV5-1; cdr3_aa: CASSPRTGTSYEQYF
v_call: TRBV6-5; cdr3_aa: CASSYAGRRDTQYF
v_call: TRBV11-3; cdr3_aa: CASSLSGRPYEQYF
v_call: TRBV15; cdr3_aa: CATSTGRGWGGYTF
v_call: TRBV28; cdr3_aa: CASNTGGTEAFF
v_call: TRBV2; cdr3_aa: CASSALTGVKYF